A selection of T cell receptor beta chains follows, all from one sample in a study of blood T cell repertoires in COVID-19. Profiled with immunoSEQ multiplex PCR; TCRdb holds only in-frame clones, not every one. The sample consists of 120,000 to 150,000 clones, approximately 90% of them appearing once. Sequenced: peripheral blood. The receptor set was obtained from a human donor with COVID-19, enrolled during active disease. The donor label of this sample is uncertain. Both conserved end residues are part of each CDR3. The order of the fields is J gene, V gene, clone size, D gene, CDR3 protein, CDR3 DNA. D genes are given only for firm matches. Size is omitted from some rows. Given values are once, few, many or a class for expanded clones.

j_gene: TRBJ2-1
v_gene: TRBV7-3
abundance: -
d_gene: -
CDR3aa: CASSPPEGNEQFF
CDR3nt: TGTGCCAGCAGCCCCCCAGAGGGCAATGAGCAGTTCTTC

j_gene: TRBJ1-2
v_gene: TRBV3-1/TRBV3-2
abundance: -
d_gene: -
CDR3aa: CASSHGTTIFYGYTF
CDR3nt: TGTGCCAGCAGCCACGGGACTACTATATTCTATGGCTACACCTTC

j_gene: TRBJ2-7
v_gene: TRBV11-3
abundance: -
d_gene: TRBD2
CDR3aa: CASSHGDSGAGEQYF
CDR3nt: TGTGCCAGCAGCCACGGGGATAGCGGAGCGGGGGAGCAGTACTTC

j_gene: TRBJ2-1
v_gene: TRBV25-1
abundance: -
d_gene: -
CDR3aa: CASSAGGLDEQFF
CDR3nt: TGTGCCAGCAGTGCAGGGGGACTTGATGAGCAGTTCTTC

j_gene: TRBJ2-5
v_gene: TRBV9
abundance: -
d_gene: -
CDR3aa: CASSVGLSGFATGQETQYF
CDR3nt: TGTGCCAGCAGCGTAGGATTAAGTGGCTTTGCGACAGGCCAAGAGACCCAGTACTTC

j_gene: TRBJ1-5
v_gene: TRBV18
abundance: -
d_gene: TRBD1
CDR3aa: CASSTGQGNSNQPQHF
CDR3nt: TGTGCCAGCTCAACAGGACAGGGGAACTCGAATCAGCCCCAGCATTTT

j_gene: TRBJ2-7
v_gene: TRBV20-1
abundance: -
d_gene: TRBD2
CDR3aa: CSASSGGTYEQYF
CDR3nt: TGCAGTGCTAGTAGCGGGGGTACCTACGAGCAGTACTTC

j_gene: TRBJ2-3
v_gene: TRBV7-7
abundance: -
d_gene: TRBD1
CDR3aa: CASSPSRTGSTDTQYF
CDR3nt: TGTGCCAGCAGCCCCTCACGGACAGGAAGCACAGATACGCAGTATTTT

j_gene: TRBJ1-2
v_gene: TRBV21-1
abundance: -
d_gene: -
CDR3aa: CASRLKRHVRIVCGYTF
CDR3nt: TGTGCCAGTAGACTAAAGAGGCACGTGAGGATTGTTTGTGGCTACACCTTC

j_gene: TRBJ1-1
v_gene: TRBV15
abundance: -
d_gene: -
CDR3aa: CATSRDRLNTEAFF
CDR3nt: TGTGCCACCAGCAGAGACAGGTTGAACACTGAAGCTTTCTTT

j_gene: TRBJ1-6
v_gene: TRBV5-1
abundance: once
d_gene: TRBD1
CDR3aa: CASSLEGDSRSNSPLHF
CDR3nt: TGCGCCAGCAGCCTCGAAGGGGACAGTCGAAGTAATTCACCCCTCCACTTT

j_gene: TRBJ2-1
v_gene: TRBV24-1
abundance: -
d_gene: TRBD1
CDR3aa: CATSDSSGGDEQFF
CDR3nt: TGTGCCACCAGTGATTCTTCAGGGGGAGATGAGCAGTTCTTC

j_gene: TRBJ1-2
v_gene: TRBV19
abundance: -
d_gene: -
CDR3aa: CASSRSEDYGYTF
CDR3nt: TGTGCCAGTAGTAGATCAGAGGACTATGGCTACACCTTC

j_gene: TRBJ1-2
v_gene: TRBV6-5
abundance: -
d_gene: TRBD1
CDR3aa: CASSYSQDRVVDGYTF
CDR3nt: TGTGCCAGCAGTTACTCGCAGGACAGGGTAGTCGATGGCTACACCTTC

j_gene: TRBJ2-1
v_gene: TRBV11-3
abundance: -
d_gene: TRBD1
CDR3aa: CASSPRGQGYNEQFF
CDR3nt: TGTGCCAGCAGCCCCCGTGGACAGGGGTACAATGAGCAGTTCTTC

j_gene: TRBJ1-2
v_gene: TRBV6-6
abundance: -
d_gene: -
CDR3aa: CASSETVAYGYTF
CDR3nt: TGTGCCAGCAGTGAGACAGTGGCCTATGGCTACACCTTC

j_gene: TRBJ2-1
v_gene: TRBV15
abundance: -
d_gene: TRBD2
CDR3aa: CATSMGGGSGNEQFF
CDR3nt: TGTGCCACCAGCATGGGCGGGGGATCGGGAAATGAGCAGTTCTTC

j_gene: TRBJ2-6
v_gene: TRBV29-1
abundance: -
d_gene: -
CDR3aa: CSVRSTGANVLTF
CDR3nt: TGCAGCGTGCGGTCAACTGGGGCCAACGTCCTGACTTTC

j_gene: TRBJ1-3
v_gene: TRBV10-2
abundance: -
d_gene: -
CDR3aa: CAAAGSGNTIYF
CDR3nt: TGCGCCGCCGCGGGCTCTGGAAACACCATATATTTT

j_gene: TRBJ2-6
v_gene: TRBV30
abundance: -
d_gene: -
CDR3aa: CAWKRDSGANVLTF
CDR3nt: TGTGCCTGGAAGAGGGACTCTGGGGCCAACGTCCTGACTTTC

j_gene: TRBJ1-2
v_gene: TRBV7-6
abundance: -
d_gene: -
CDR3aa: CASSLGGLFNYGYTF
CDR3nt: TGTGCCAGCAGCTTAGGAGGACTGTTTAACTATGGCTACACCTTC

j_gene: TRBJ1-2
v_gene: TRBV7-9
abundance: -
d_gene: -
CDR3aa: CASSSHGMRGYTF
CDR3nt: TGTGCCAGCAGCTCCCATGGAATGAGGGGCTACACCTTC

j_gene: TRBJ2-7
v_gene: TRBV2
abundance: -
d_gene: TRBD1
CDR3aa: CASSEARHGQAPF
CDR3nt: TGTGCCAGCAGTGAAGCTCGTCACGGACAGGCGCCGTTC

j_gene: TRBJ2-7
v_gene: TRBV11-3
abundance: -
d_gene: -
CDR3aa: CASSLGPGDEQYF
CDR3nt: TGTGCCAGCAGCTTAGGGCCCGGGGACGAGCAGTACTTC

j_gene: TRBJ2-5
v_gene: TRBV5-1
abundance: -
d_gene: -
CDR3aa: CASSRQETQYF
CDR3nt: TGCGCCAGCAGCCGTCAAGAGACCCAGTACTTC

j_gene: TRBJ1-2
v_gene: TRBV2
abundance: once
d_gene: TRBD1
CDR3aa: CASSGQGVSYGYTF
CDR3nt: TGTGCCAGCAGCGGGCAGGGGGTGAGCTATGGCTACACCTTC

j_gene: TRBJ1-1
v_gene: TRBV5-1
abundance: -
d_gene: -
CDR3aa: CASRPWGESDTEAFF
CDR3nt: TGCGCCAGCAGACCTTGGGGAGAGTCGGACACTGAAGCTTTCTTT